The 11 T cell receptor beta chains presented below share a single source sample, sequenced in a study of shared T cell receptors in the human thymus. Here immunoSEQ multiplex PCR was the method, and the copy in TCRdb shows in-frame clones only, minus some. The sample lists more than 550,000 clones; approximately 85% were seen once. This sample also belongs to another study, concerning human thymus T cells.

The material sequenced was thymocytes. These TCRs come from a girl under two years old with a congenital heart defect.

The chain joins TRBV4-2 to TRBJ1-2; the match to TRBD1 covers 8 bases. The length of the CDR3 is 15 residues. The junction had 4 bases not matched to a gene; V was cut back by 0 bases and J by 4 bases. Per germline, CDR1 LGHNA and CDR2 YNFKEQ. The CDR3 sequence: CASSQDHGQGYGYTF. DNA for the CDR3: TGTGCCAGCAGCCAAGATCATGGACAGGGCTATGGCTACACCTTC.

The chain couples TRBV7-6 to TRBJ1-5, with 8 bases that match TRBD1. The V gene end was trimmed by 4 bases and the J gene end by 2 bases; junction bases not matched to a gene: 1. CDR3 size: 14 residues. Germline V CDR1 and CDR2: SGHVS, FNYEAQ. The CDR3 is CASSSTGGNQPQHF. Written as DNA, the CDR3 is TGTGCCAGCAGCTCGACAGGGGGCAATCAGCCCCAGCATTTT.

Only one count was recorded for this clone. The V call is TRBV2, the J call TRBJ2-2; a possible D gene is TRBD1 (7 bases). This CDR3 region has 15 residues. V gave up 4 bases and J gave up 3 bases, with 12 bases separating them. CDR1 and CDR2 from the germline V gene are SNHLY and FYNNEI. The CDR3 bases are TGTGCCAGCAGTGCCAGGGGGGCGGACACCGGGGAGCTGTTTTTT. Its translation is CASSARGADTGELFF.

This chain connects TRBV5-4 to TRBJ1-2; 7 nucleotides match TRBD1. This CDR3 is built from 14 residues. The germline V gene has CDR1 SGHNT and CDR2 YYREEE (reference sequence). V shed 3 bases and J 8 bases; nucleotides not matched to a gene: 10. This CDR3 reads CASSSGQAGWGYTF. CDR3 sequence (DNA): TGTGCCAGCAGCTCAGGACAGGCCGGTTGGGGCTACACCTTC. The variable domain in full, completed from reference TRBV5-4 and TRBJ1-2, reads ETGVTQSPTHLIKTRGQQVTLRCSSQSGHNTVSWYQQALGQGPQFIFQYYREEENGRGNFPPRFSGLQFPNYSSELNVNALELDDSALYLCASSSGQAGWGYTFGSGTRLTVV.

This clone was counted a few times. The chain couples TRBV18 to TRBJ2-7; D may be TRBD1 (5 bases). The CDR3 loop spans 15 amino acids. The V end was cut by 2 bases, the J end by 0 bases, with 11 bases between. CDR1 is KGHSH and CDR2 is LQKENI in the germline V gene. CDR3 nucleotides: TGTGCCAGCTCACCAGAGCCTACAGGCTCCTACGAGCAGTACTTC. Amino acid sequence: CASSPEPTGSYEQYF.

V usage is TRBV7-6 and J usage is TRBJ2-2; a possible D gene is TRBD2 (7 bases). The germline V gene has CDR1 SGHVS and CDR2 FNYEAQ. V dropped 7 bases and J dropped 9 bases, with 27 bases sitting between them. The CDR3 covers 17 residues. CDR3 region: CASTQVAGATRERELFF. CDR3 nucleotides: TGTGCCAGCACCCAAGTCGCGGGGGCTACCCGAGAGAGGGAGCTGTTTTTT.

The chain couples TRBV7-2 to TRBJ1-1, with D unclear. CDR1 and CDR2 from the germline V gene are SGHTA and FQGNSA. V gave up 5 bases and J gave up 0 bases, with 7 bases separating them. The CDR3 runs to 13 residues. The CDR3 here is CASSRGVNTEAFF. CDR3 nucleotides: TGTGCCAGCAGCCGAGGAGTGAACACTGAAGCTTTCTTT.

This chain links TRBV2 with TRBJ2-5; D is perhaps TRBD2 (5 bases). Germline V CDR1 and CDR2: SNHLY, FYNNEI. The CDR3 is 14 residues long. Between the trimmed V and J ends, which lost 6 bases and 4 bases, there was a span of 15 bases. CDR3 DNA: TGTGCCAGCAGGGAATGGGGTGGAGGAGAGACCCAGTACTTC. Amino acid sequence: CASREWGGGETQYF.

The chain has TRBV5-4 and TRBJ2-1; D is unclear. V was shortened by 1 base and J by 0 bases, with 14 bases between the two germline ends. This CDR3 is 17 amino acids long. Germline lookup yields CDR1 SGHNT and CDR2 YYREEE (reference sequence). For the CDR3, the DNA is TGTGCCAGCAGCTTGCTTCATCTAACGAGCTCCTACAATGAGCAGTTCTTC. Translated: CASSLLHLTSSYNEQFF.

V usage is TRBV6-1 and J usage is TRBJ1-2; 9 bases are shared with TRBD1. The CDR3 spans 18 residues. Trimming cost V 2 bases and J 4 bases; bases outside gene matches: 14. Germline CDR1 and CDR2: MNHNS and SASEGT. This CDR3 reads CASSEYGDRAVPPYGYTF. In DNA, the CDR3 is TGTGCCAGCAGTGAATACGGGGACAGGGCCGTCCCCCCCTATGGCTACACCTTC.

The rearrangement links TRBV7-9 to TRBJ1-4, with 8 nucleotides matching TRBD1. There are 17 residues in the CDR3. CDR1 is SEHNR and CDR2 is FQNEAQ in the germline V gene (reference sequence). V was clipped by 5 bases and J by 7 bases; unmatched bases: 15. This CDR3 is CASSAQKDREFGEKLFF. Written as DNA, the CDR3 is TGTGCCAGCAGCGCCCAGAAGGACAGGGAGTTTGGTGAAAAACTGTTTTTT. Using reference TRBV7-9 and TRBJ1-4 for the parts outside the CDR3, the full variable domain is DTGVSQNPRHKITKRGQNVTFRCDPISEHNRLYWYRQTLGQGPEFLTYFQNEAQLEKSRLLSDRFSAERPKGSFSTLEIQRTEQGDSAMYLCASSAQKDREFGEKLFFGSGTQLSVL.